The 20 T cell receptor beta chains given below trace back to one sample, sequenced in a study of CD8+ T cells in alopecia areata listed by TCRdb under 2018. The time point tag for this specimen amounts to: 24 weeks on oral tofacitinib. The treatment or condition label for this specimen denotes: oral pan-JAK inhibitor, 5-10 mg twice daily. Receptor libraries were prepared by the immunoSEQ multiplex PCR assay. To provide template for TCR sequencing, every sample had RNA extracted and reverse transcribed into cDNA. Here the immuneACCESS table is served through TCRdb, limited to in-frame sequences with V and J called. Missing clones are a known gap in these copies; in checked studies unresolved V genes cover under half, and the rest lacks a known reason. The sample records about 110,000 clones, roughly three fifths of which are singletons. The ten largest clonotypes hold approximately 12% of the sample.

The specimen comprised CD8+ T cells sorted from blood, sampled at week 24, from a patient treated with tofacitinib. All receptors come from a human donor with alopecia areata.

This clone was detected a few times. The chain carries TRBV29-1 and TRBJ1-6, with D possibly TRBD1 on 6 matching bases. The V end lost 1 base, the J end lost 0 bases, and 13 bases lay between the germline ends. In germline, CDR1 is SQVTM, CDR2 ANQGSEA. The CDR3 sequence is 17 residues long. In DNA, the CDR3 is TGCAGCGTTGAAGTTTTCGACAGGAGCTCCTATAATTCACCCCTCCACTTT. Its protein is CSVEVFDRSSYNSPLHF.

CDR3 region: CASSYLSEPETQYF. The CDR3 coding sequence is TGTGCCAGCAGCTACCTATCCGAACCAGAGACCCAGTACTTC. The chain carries TRBV7-2 and TRBJ2-5; no clear D gene. Germline assignment: CDR1 SGHTA and CDR2 FQGNSA. Trimming left V 4 bases short and J 4 bases short, with 13 bases between. The CDR3 runs to 14 residues.

This rearrangement joins TRBV27 to TRBJ1-1; no reliable D call. Germline V gives CDR1 MNHEY, CDR2 SMNVEV (reference sequence). V lost 8 bases and J 5 bases, leaving 15 bases between the germline ends. The CDR3 covers 13 residues. The chain's CDR3 is CASGSSGGTEAFF. The CDR3, as DNA: TGTGCCAGCGGGTCGTCCGGAGGTACTGAAGCTTTCTTT.

This sequence joins TRBV11-2 and TRBJ2-6; possible D gene TRBD2, 5 bases. V lost 10 bases and J 0 bases, leaving 19 bases between the germline ends. The length of the CDR3 is 17 residues. CDR1 and CDR2 from the germline V gene are SGHAT and FQNNGV. DNA for the CDR3: TGTGCCACCTTGTCGCGCGGGCTAGACTCTGGGGCCAACGTCCTGACTTTC. Translation gives CATLSRGLDSGANVLTF.

The table lists this clone with a few counts. This rearrangement joins TRBV5-1 to TRBJ1-1; 7 bases align to TRBD1. Germline V CDR1 and CDR2: SGHRS, YFSETQ. Trimming took 3 bases from V and 4 from J; bases not matched to a gene: 0. The CDR3 totals 12 residues. CDR3 residues: CASSWDSTEAFF. CDR3 nucleotide sequence: TGCGCCAGCAGCTGGGACAGCACTGAAGCTTTCTTT.

This clone was seen a handful of times. This sample includes further DNA sequences coding for the same CDR3. V gene TRBV29-1 combines with J gene TRBJ1-1, with D uncertain. Germline assignment: CDR1 SQVTM and CDR2 ANQGSEA. The CDR3 runs 11 residues. V was trimmed by 4 bases and J by 1 base, leaving 4 bases between them. This CDR3 is CSVAKNTEAFF. The DNA of the CDR3 is TGCAGCGTTGCGAAGAACACTGAAGCTTTCTTT.

The chain combines TRBV5-6 with TRBJ2-7; 9 nucleotides align to TRBD1. The germline V gene encodes CDR1 SGHDT and CDR2 YYEEEE. J was trimmed by 4 bases and V by 5 bases; bases with no gene match: 7. The CDR3 spans 14 residues. The CDR3 DNA sequence: TGTGCCAGCAGTTCCGGGACAGGGTTATACGAGCAGTACTTC. Its protein product is CASSSGTGLYEQYF.

This chain connects TRBV2 to TRBJ2-5; D perhaps matches TRBD2 (5 bases). CDR3 length: 12 residues. Germline CDR1 and CDR2: SNHLY and FYNNEI. Trimming removed 7 bases from V and 3 bases from J, with 9 bases in between. The CDR3 region has the DNA TGTGCCAGCATCGGGATCGAAGAGACCCAGTACTTC. Protein product: CASIGIEETQYF.

The rearrangement uses TRBV9 and TRBJ1-2; the match to TRBD1 covers 8 bases. Trimming removed 4 bases from V and 10 bases from J; junction bases left unmatched: 9. The CDR3 runs to 13 residues. Germline V lookup: CDR1 SGDLS, CDR2 YYNGEE. The CDR3 protein is CASSIGQGFDYTF. Written as DNA, the CDR3 is TGTGCCAGCAGCATTGGACAGGGTTTTGACTACACCTTC.

The V call is TRBV7-9, the J call TRBJ2-3, with TRBD2 matching 9 bases. The V gene's germline CDR1 is SEHNR and CDR2 FQNEAQ (reference sequence). V gave up 5 bases and J gave up 5 bases; unmatched junction bases: 20. The CDR3 is 19 residues long. Written as DNA, the CDR3 is TGTGCCAGCAGCCCGCGGAGAAGGGCGGGGGGGCGAATGGGAGATACGCAGTATTTT. Its protein is CASSPRRRAGGRMGDTQYF.

The sample holds a few counts of this clone. The chain is built from TRBV4-3 and TRBJ1-2; no firm D call. CDR3 length: 14 residues. CDR1 LGHNA and CDR2 YSLEER come from the germline V gene. Trimming took off 0 bases at V and 4 bases at J, with 9 bases between the two ends. CDR3 sequence (DNA): TGCGCCAGCAGCCAAGATCAAATTTCCTATGGCTACACCTTC. It translates to CASSQDQISYGYTF.

Concerning this clone itself: At one of its ends the junction is not consistent with the germline gene, which may arise from a read error. This chain connects TRBV5-6 to TRBJ1-1; a possible D gene is TRBD1 (6 bases). This CDR3 contains 15 residues. Germline V gene lookup returns CDR1 SGHDT and CDR2 YYEEEE. The CDR3 here is CASGLLGHTGTEAFF. The CDR3 coding sequence is TGTGCCAGCGGCTTGTTGGGCCATACAGGGACTGAAGCTTTCTTT. The full variable domain, its missing parts supplied by reference TRBV5-6 and TRBJ1-1, is DAGVTQSPTHLIKTRGQQVTLRCSPKSGHDTVSWYQQALGQGPQFIFQYYEEEERQRGNFPDRFSGHQFPNYSSELNVNALLLGDSALYLCASGLLGHTGTEAFFGQGTRLTVV.

V and J are TRBV4-1 and TRBJ2-2; TRBD2 matches 8 bases. Germline V gene data show CDR1 as MGHRA and CDR2 as YSYEKL. The V segment lost 3 bases and the J segment 3 bases; nucleotides outside the gene matches: 6. The CDR3 has 16 residues. CDR3 coding DNA: TGCGCCAGCAGCCAGGTAGCGGGGAGATACACCGGGGAGCTGTTTTTT. It specifies CASSQVAGRYTGELFF.

This clone was recorded only once. The CDR3 DNA is TGTGCCAGCAGCTTAAGTGGTCAAGAGACCCAGTACTTC. This gives the protein CASSLSGQETQYF. The V and J genes are TRBV13 and TRBJ2-5; D gene unclear. The ends were cut back, 2 bases at V and 2 bases at J, with 6 bases in the middle. CDR1 PRHDT and CDR2 FYEKMQ come from the germline V gene (reference sequence). The CDR3 runs to 13 residues.

The chain couples TRBV9 to TRBJ2-7; TRBD1 aligns across 10 bases. CDR1 is SGDLS, CDR2 YYNGEE, per germline. The CDR3 is made up of 15 amino acids. With 4 bases clipped from V and 5 bases from J, the junction kept 9 bases outside the gene matches. The CDR3 loop is CASSSTGTGAHEQYF. DNA for the CDR3: TGTGCCAGCAGCTCTACCGGGACAGGGGCTCACGAGCAGTACTTC.

This chain connects TRBV7-9 to TRBJ1-4; no definite D call. Trimming left V 0 bases short and J 5 bases short, with 10 bases between. From germline, CDR1 is SEHNR and CDR2 FQNEAQ (reference sequence). CDR3 length equals 15 residues. The CDR3 reads CASSLASEQNEKLFF. The CDR3 DNA is TGTGCCAGCAGCTTAGCCAGCGAACAGAATGAAAAACTGTTTTTT.

The chain uses TRBV30 and TRBJ2-2, with D unresolved. The germline V gene encodes CDR1 GTSNPN and CDR2 SVGIG (reference sequence). The CDR3 is 15 residues long. The germline V and J ends were trimmed by 1 base and 1 base, with 10 bases remaining between them. CDR3: CAWSGETRNTGELFF. The CDR3 coding sequence is TGTGCCTGGAGTGGCGAAACGAGGAACACCGGGGAGCTGTTTTTT.

The chain combines TRBV15 with TRBJ1-5; 7 nucleotides agree with TRBD1. The germline CDR1 and CDR2 sequences are LNHNV and YYDKDF (reference sequence). CDR3 length: 15 residues. The V and J ends lost 4 bases and 10 bases, in that order; junction bases with no gene match: 13. The CDR3 sequence: CATSIDRDSISPQHF. In DNA form, the CDR3 reads TGTGCCACCAGCATAGACAGGGATTCAATCAGCCCCCAGCATTTT.

The chain joins TRBV5-6 to TRBJ1-1; D unclear. V was cut by 3 bases and J by 11 bases, with 11 bases left in between. This CDR3 is 11 amino acids long. The V gene's germline CDR1 is SGHDT and CDR2 YYEEEE. Written as DNA, the CDR3 is TGTGCCAGCAGCTCCGGCTTAGGGGCTTTCTTT. Protein sequence: CASSSGLGAFF.

The chain combines TRBV29-1 with TRBJ2-7; D remains ambiguous. Per germline, CDR1 SQVTM and CDR2 ANQGSEA. CDR3 length: 12 residues. V was pared by 4 bases and J by 3 bases, with 10 bases between. This CDR3 is CSVVGILYEQYF. The CDR3 bases are TGCAGCGTTGTTGGGATCCTCTACGAGCAGTACTTC.